The clone carrying this T cell receptor (beta chain) was counted a few times. The source of the sample is a study of blood T cell repertoires in COVID-19. Overall study: PBMCs, B-cell-depleted T cells, or T cells provided the cDNA or gDNA that made up the material.

Clones were read by immunoSEQ multiplex PCR, and TCRdb kept only the in-frame ones, dropping some. The table includes about 240,000 clones, approximately 90% detected once. This CDR3 has 13 residues. In germline, CDR1 is SNHLY, CDR2 FYNNEI. Trimming removed 4 bases from V and 1 base from J, with 7 bases in between. This TCR was recovered from a woman aged 25 to 45 who had recovered from COVID-19. The sample was PBMCs or T cells enriched from blood (not recorded which). V usage is TRBV2 and J usage is TRBJ1-2, with D uncertain. CDR3 sequence (DNA): TGTGCCAGCAGTGTCCCCAGTAACTATGGCTACACCTTC. It encodes CASSVPSNYGYTF.